The clone carrying this T cell receptor (beta chain) has a count of ten or more. These data come from a study of neurological immune-mediated disorders. This sample's time point: longitudinal time-point 1 (baseline). The cDNA came from 5'RACE, which used 10-nucleotide random UMIs. TCRdb re-derived calls from the 5' RACE reads in MiXCR, one entry per CDR3 protein. The sample yields 60,000 to 90,000 distinct CDR3 sequences, roughly a tenth seen once. The CDR3 sequence is 13 residues long. Germline V gene lookup returns CDR1 SGHRS and CDR2 YFSETQ. The V end lost 1 base, the J end lost 3 bases, and 7 bases lay between the germline ends.

The genes are TRBV5-1 and TRBJ1-2; D unclear. This TCR came from a man aged 30-40 years in good health. The sequenced material came from PBMCs. The DNA of the CDR3 is TGCGCCAGCAGCTTGACTTGGGACTATGGCTACACCTTC. It codes for CASSLTWDYGYTF.